This TCR beta chain originates from a study of a mutant IDH1 vaccine in newly diagnosed glioma. Study-level information: It was radiotherapy, temozolomide, or both that patients received previously, with most receiving both. Overall study findings and caveats: Of the patients, about 95% had vaccine-induced immune responses.

Generated by immunoSEQ multiplex PCR, the TCRdb table keeps only in-frame clones and is missing some. The sample holds fewer than 70,000 clones, around 86% seen once. Concerning this clone: Its antigen is still unknown.

Trimming pared 3 bases from V and 6 bases from J, leaving 16 bases between. The CDR3 has 14 residues. Germline assignment: CDR1 SGHDT and CDR2 YYEEEE. The time point is: week 35, safety follow-up. Mutant IDH1 20-mer peptide, at 300 ug, made up each vaccine dose, with topical imiquimod. Eight vaccine injections were given to patients in weeks 1, 3, 5, 7, 11, 15, 19 and 23. This sequence originates from a man in his thirties or forties with glioma. The sample consisted of PBMCs, taken from a glioma patient whose treatment included an IDH1 peptide vaccine. The V and J genes are TRBV5-6 and TRBJ2-7; tentatively, D is TRBD2 (5 bases). CDR3 amino acids: CASSSGVQPFEQYF. The CDR3 DNA reads as TGTGCCAGCAGCTCCGGGGTCCAACCCTTCGAGCAGTACTTC.